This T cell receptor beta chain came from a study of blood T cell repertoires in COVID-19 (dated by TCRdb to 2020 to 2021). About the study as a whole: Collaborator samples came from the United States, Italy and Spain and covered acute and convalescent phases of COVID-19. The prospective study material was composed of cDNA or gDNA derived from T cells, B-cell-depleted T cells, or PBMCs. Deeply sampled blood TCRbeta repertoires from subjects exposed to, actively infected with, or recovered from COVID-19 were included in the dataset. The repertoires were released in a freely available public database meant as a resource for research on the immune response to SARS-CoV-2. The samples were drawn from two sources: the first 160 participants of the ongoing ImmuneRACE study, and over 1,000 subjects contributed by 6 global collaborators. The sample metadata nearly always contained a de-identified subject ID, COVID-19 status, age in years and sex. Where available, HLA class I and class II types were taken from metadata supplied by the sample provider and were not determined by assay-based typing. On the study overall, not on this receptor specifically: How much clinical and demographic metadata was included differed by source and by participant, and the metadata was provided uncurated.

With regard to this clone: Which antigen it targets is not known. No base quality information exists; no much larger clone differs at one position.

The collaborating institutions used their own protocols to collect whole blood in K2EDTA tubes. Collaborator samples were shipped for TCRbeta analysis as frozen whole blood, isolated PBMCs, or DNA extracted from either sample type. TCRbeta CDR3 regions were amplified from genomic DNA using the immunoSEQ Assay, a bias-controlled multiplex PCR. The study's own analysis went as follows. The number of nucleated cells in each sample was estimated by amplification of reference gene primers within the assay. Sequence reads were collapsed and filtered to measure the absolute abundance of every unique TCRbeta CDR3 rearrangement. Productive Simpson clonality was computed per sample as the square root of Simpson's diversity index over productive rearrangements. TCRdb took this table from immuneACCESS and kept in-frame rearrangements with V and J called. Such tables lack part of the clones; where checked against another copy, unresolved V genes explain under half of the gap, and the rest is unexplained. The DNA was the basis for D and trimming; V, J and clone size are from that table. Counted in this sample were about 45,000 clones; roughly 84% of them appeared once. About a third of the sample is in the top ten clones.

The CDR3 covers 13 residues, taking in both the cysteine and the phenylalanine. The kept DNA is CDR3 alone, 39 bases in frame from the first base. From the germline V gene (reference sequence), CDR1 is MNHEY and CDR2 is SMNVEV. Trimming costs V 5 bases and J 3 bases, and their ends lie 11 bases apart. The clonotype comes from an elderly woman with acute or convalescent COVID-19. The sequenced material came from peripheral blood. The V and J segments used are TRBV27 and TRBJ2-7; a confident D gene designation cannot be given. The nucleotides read TGTGCCAGCAGTCCCGGCCGGAGCTACGAGCAGTACTTC. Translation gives CASSPGRSYEQYF.